Presented here are 8 T cell receptor beta chains from one specimen sequenced in a study of shared clonotypes between healthy human individuals. TCRdb's table, derived via immunoSEQ multiplex PCR, lists solely in-frame clones and lacks some. The data show around 1.9 million clones, approximately 94% seen once. Positive CCR7 selection of CD45RO-negative cells yielded the naive CD8 cells, and terminally differentiated effector memory CD45RA+ cells were excluded. Sequenced: naive CD8+ T cells from PBMCs. The receptors were sampled from a man younger than 35 in good health. Some clones in this sample may be carry-over from other donors' samples.

The chain recombines TRBV9 with TRBJ2-3; TRBD2 aligns across 14 bases. The CDR3 runs 18 residues. The ends lost 3 bases at V and 0 bases at J; junction bases unmatched: 6. The germline V gene has CDR1 SGDLS and CDR2 YYNGEE. The CDR3 sequence is CASSAQGTSGGSTDTQYF. CDR3 in DNA: TGTGCCAGCAGCGCGCAAGGGACTAGCGGGGGTAGCACAGATACGCAGTATTTT.

The chain uses TRBV6-5 and TRBJ2-2; no definite D call. CDR3 size: 12 residues. Per the germline V gene, CDR1 is MNHEY and CDR2 is SVGAGI. Trimming left V 4 bases short and J 4 bases short, with 4 bases between. Here the CDR3 reads CASSWGTGELFF. CDR3 nucleotide sequence: TGTGCCAGCAGTTGGGGCACCGGGGAGCTGTTTTTT.

The chain combines TRBV19 with TRBJ1-4, with D hard to call. Germline values: CDR1 LNHDA, CDR2 SQIVND (reference sequence). The V end lost 7 bases, the J end lost 2 bases, and 11 bases lay between the germline ends. CDR3 length: 14 amino acids. CDR3 sequence: CASIEGGTNEKLFF. In nucleotides, the CDR3 is TGTGCCAGTATCGAGGGAGGCACTAATGAAAAACTGTTTTTT.

This clone was recorded only once. This chain links TRBV28 with TRBJ2-7; D is perhaps TRBD1 (6 bases). The CDR3 consists of 12 residues. Germline-derived CDR1 and CDR2 are MDHEN and SYDVKM. V was pared by 6 bases and J by 5 bases, with 11 bases between. This CDR3 reads CASRQGLDEQYF. CDR3 bases: TGTGCCAGCAGGCAGGGGTTGGACGAGCAGTACTTC.

The V and J genes are TRBV13 and TRBJ2-5; D may be TRBD2 (6 bases). The CDR3 is made up of 16 amino acids. Germline CDR1 reads PRHDT; CDR2 reads FYEKMQ (reference sequence). V lost 2 bases, J lost 3 bases, and 16 bases lay in between. CDR3 nucleotide sequence: TGTGCCAGCAGCTTAAAATTGGAGAGGAGGGAAGAGACCCAGTACTTC. Protein sequence: CASSLKLERREETQYF.

This sequence joins TRBV4-3 and TRBJ2-7; TRBD1 matches 9 bases. In germline, CDR1 is LGHNA, CDR2 YSLEER. The CDR3 has 14 residues. Germline trimming cut 1 base from V and 5 bases from J; bases unmatched to any gene: 3. The CDR3 region is CASSQGDRDNEQYF. The CDR3 DNA is TGCGCCAGCAGCCAAGGGGACAGGGACAACGAGCAGTACTTC.

The chain has TRBV14 and TRBJ2-3; 12 bases are shared with TRBD1. The CDR3 runs 18 residues. Per the germline V gene, CDR1 is SGHDN and CDR2 is FVKESK. With 4 bases clipped from V and 6 bases from J, the junction kept 14 bases outside the gene matches. In nucleotides, the CDR3 is TGTGCCAGCAGCCTGATTTTACCGGGACAGGGGGCGCGGGATACGCAGTATTTT. It yields the protein CASSLILPGQGARDTQYF. The full variable domain, its missing parts supplied by reference TRBV14 and TRBJ2-3, is EAGVTQFPSHSVIEKGQTVTLRCDPISGHDNLYWYRRVMGKEIKFLLHFVKESKQDESGMPNNRFLAERTGGTYSTLKVQPAELEDSGVYFCASSLILPGQGARDTQYFGPGTRLTVL.

This clone was seen just once. This chain joins TRBV28 and TRBJ1-5, with a possible D match to TRBD1 (5 bases). The CDR3 is 15 amino acids. Trimming left V 6 bases short and J 0 bases short, with 12 bases between. Germline lookup yields CDR1 MDHEN and CDR2 SYDVKM. CDR3 bases: TGTGCCAGCAGCCCAAGGGGTAATAGCAATCAGCCCCAGCATTTT. It encodes CASSPRGNSNQPQHF.